A selection of T cell receptor beta chains follows, all from one sample in a study of blood T cell repertoires in COVID-19. The assay was immunoSEQ multiplex PCR, and TCRdb's table has in-frame clones only and misses some. The data show roughly 140,000 clones, 84% seen once. Sequenced: PBMCs or T cells enriched from blood (not recorded which). The source of these receptors is a woman between 50 and 59 years old who had been exposed to COVID-19. CDR3s leave out the opening cysteine and the closing phenylalanine or tryptophan. The D gene is left open where the match is weak. Where a row states a size, it is once, few, many or the class of an expanded clone; other rows omit it.

size,V,D,J,CDR3
NA,TRBV6-2/TRBV6-3,NA,TRBJ1-1,ASSYSLREAF
NA,TRBV5-4,NA,TRBJ1-3,ASRRGSSGNTIY
NA,TRBV7-8,TRBD1,TRBJ1-1,ASSQDTGTGAEAF
NA,TRBV25-1,NA,TRBJ1-2,ASRTHGGDGYT
NA,TRBV7-9,NA,TRBJ1-1,ASSVSGENTEAF
NA,TRBV10-1,NA,TRBJ2-7,ASSAGSSYEQY
NA,TRBV3-1/TRBV3-2,TRBD1,TRBJ1-1,ASSLQDRWGNTEAF
NA,TRBV6-2/TRBV6-3,TRBD2,TRBJ2-5,ASSPLAGGPFD
few,TRBV19,TRBD1,TRBJ1-1,ASSWGQGRTEAF
NA,TRBV6-2/TRBV6-3,TRBD1,TRBJ1-5,ASSLDRGGNQPQH
once,TRBV6-5,TRBD1,TRBJ1-2,ASNRDRTPRYGYT
NA,TRBV4-3,NA,TRBJ1-5,ASSQDGGQPQH
NA,TRBV6-1,NA,TRBJ1-4,ASSEGIGGDEKLF
NA,TRBV2,NA,TRBJ1-1,ASSLITEAF
NA,TRBV7-3,TRBD1,TRBJ2-2,ASSLIGQGPGELF
NA,TRBV5-1,NA,TRBJ1-2,ASSPGPGHTANYGYT
NA,TRBV11-3,NA,TRBJ1-4,ASSLHNEKLF
few,TRBV20-1,TRBD1,TRBJ1-1,SASDPGQGESTEAF
NA,TRBV9,TRBD1,TRBJ1-1,ASSDGQGWPEAF
NA,TRBV3-1/TRBV3-2,NA,TRBJ2-5,ASSRNGGQETQY
NA,TRBV19,TRBD2,TRBJ2-5,ASSMRGEGTQY
NA,TRBV7-9,NA,TRBJ1-1,ASSRVWGEDTEAF